This TCR beta chain was sequenced for a study of shared clonotypes between healthy human individuals. Looking at the study overall: Each donor's CD4 naive and CD4 memory cells filled three plates apiece, CD8 naive two, and CD8 memory one. Whole-study findings and limits: Generation probabilities of non-shared clonotypes were lower (relative to those shared by all four donors).

An even split of each subset's genomic DNA across several immunoSEQ plates was performed. When replicate PCRs were run on sorted subsets, they used around 200 ng DNA, some 29,000 T cell genomes. TCRdb's table, derived via immunoSEQ multiplex PCR, lists solely in-frame clones and lacks some. The sample lists about 2.1 million clones; roughly 91% were seen once. Naive CD8 cells lacked CD45RO, underwent positive selection for CCR7 and left out terminally differentiated effector memory CD45RA+ cells. Details on this clone: Its antigen is as yet unknown.

The source of this sequence is a man between 18 and 29 years old in good health. Some clones in this sample may be carry-over from other donors' samples. What was sequenced was naive CD8+ T cells from PBMCs.

The CDR3 sequence is CASSDGRYTYEQYF. CDR3 DNA sequence: TGCGCCAGCAGTGATGGCAGGTATACCTACGAGCAGTACTTC. V usage is TRBV10-1 and J usage is TRBJ2-7; no clear D. Trimming pared 3 bases from V and 2 bases from J, leaving 11 bases between. The CDR3 sequence is 14 residues long. CDR1 is WNHNN and CDR2 is SYGVQD in the germline V gene (reference sequence).